A single sample gave rise to the 7 T cell receptor beta chains below, sequenced in a study of regulatory T cells in long-lasting Graves disease. The time point denotes: persistent/refractory GD, antithyroid drugs over 5 years with positive TRAb. Extracted RNA from PBMCs served as the source of the TCR library. Sequencing libraries for TCR beta were prepared with iRepertoire HTBI primers and Arm-PCR of CDR3 regions. A single record per CDR3 protein comes from TCRdb applying MiXCR to the multiplex PCR reads. Seen here are approximately 400,000 distinct CDR3 sequences, around 21% observed once, and the top ten hold more than 20%. Sequencing used peripheral blood mononuclear cells (PBMCs), obtained when the disease was refractory, from a patient treated with antithyroid drugs. The receptors were gathered from a female donor with Graves disease.

The J gene is TRBJ2-3, the V gene TRBV7-9, with D maybe TRBD2 (5 bases). The CDR3 contains 13 residues. Germline V gene data show CDR1 as SEHNR and CDR2 as FQNEAQ (reference sequence). Trimming pared 4 bases from V and 1 base from J, leaving 6 bases between. CDR3 nucleotides: TGTGCCAGCAGCTACGGGGGCACAGATACGCAGTATTTT. As protein: CASSYGGTDTQYF.

The gene calls are TRBV19 and TRBJ1-5; D is ambiguous. Germline CDR1 and CDR2: LNHDA and SQIVND (reference sequence). CDR3 length: 16 amino acids. The germline V and J ends were trimmed by 3 bases and 2 bases, with 14 bases remaining between them. DNA for the CDR3: TGTGCCAGTAGTATCTGGGTGGGAAGCGGCAATCAGCCCCAGCATTTT. It specifies CASSIWVGSGNQPQHF. Variable domain in full (rest from reference TRBV19 and TRBJ1-5): DGGITQSPKYLFRKEGQNVTLSCEQNLNHDAMYWYRQDPGQGLRLIYYSQIVNDFQKGDIAEGYSVSREKKESFPLTVTSAQKNPTAFYLCASSIWVGSGNQPQHFGDGTRLSIL.

This clonotype has ten or more counts. This sequence joins TRBV2 and TRBJ2-7, with 7 bases that match TRBD2. Germline-derived CDR1 and CDR2 are SNHLY and FYNNEI. The CDR3 is made up of 15 amino acids. Trimming took 2 bases from V and 5 from J; bases not matched to a gene: 9. The CDR3 protein is CASSEWAGVDNEQYF. In DNA form, the CDR3 reads TGTGCCAGCAGTGAATGGGCGGGAGTTGACAACGAGCAGTACTTC.

As to this clonotype: This may come from a read error, since a much larger clone is one base off. The chain links TRBV7-9 to TRBJ1-1, with D possibly being TRBD1 (5 bases). The CDR3 consists of 12 residues. From germline, CDR1 is SEHNR and CDR2 FQNEAQ (reference sequence). Trimming left V 11 bases short and J 1 base short, with 11 bases between. The CDR3 spells CAWGRENTEAFF. CDR3 DNA sequence: TGTGCCTGGGGCAGGGAGAACACTGAAGCTTTCTTT. Together with reference TRBV7-9 and TRBJ1-1, the CDR3 gives the full variable domain: DTGVSQNPRHKITKRGQNVTFRCDPISEHNRLYWYRQTLGQGPEFLTYFQNEAQLEKSRLLSDRFSAERPKGSFSTLEIQRTEQGDSAMYLCAWGRENTEAFFGQGTRLTVV.

The rearrangement uses TRBV27 and TRBJ1-6; TRBD1 matches 7 bases. The CDR3 loop spans 16 amino acids. The ends lost 3 bases at V and 2 bases at J; junction bases unmatched: 4. The germline CDR1 and CDR2 sequences are MNHEY and SMNVEV (reference sequence). The CDR3 DNA sequence: TGTGCCAGCAGTTTCCGGACAGGAGCCTATAATTCACCCCTCCACTTT. Its translation: CASSFRTGAYNSPLHF.

Notes on this clonotype: Its ends do not fully match the called genes, so a read error is possible. This rearrangement joins TRBV12-3 or TRBV12-4 to TRBJ1-1, with TRBD1 as a possible D gene (5 bases). The CDR3 sequence is 14 residues long. The CDR3 region has the DNA TGTGCCAGCAATTTAGAGGGGATGAACACTGAAGCTTTCTTT. This codes for CASNLEGMNTEAFF.

In the case of this clonotype: This may be a read error, as it is one base from a much larger clone. The CDR3, as DNA: TGTGCCACCTGCAGAGAAGGGGTCTTGGCTCCCCTCCACTTT. This gives the protein CATCREGVLAPLHF. The rearrangement uses TRBV15 and TRBJ1-6, with D maybe TRBD1 (5 bases). The CDR3 spans 14 residues. CDR1 and CDR2 from the germline V gene are LNHNV and YYDKDF (reference sequence).